The 9 T cell receptor beta chains presented below share a single source sample, sequenced in a study of follicular helper T cells after annual influenza vaccination. The time point was: 2015-2016 season, pre-vaccination. Assay used: immunoSEQ multiplex PCR; TCRdb lists only in-frame clones, some missing. The sample lists thousands of clones; roughly 82% were seen once. The specimen was CXCR5+ CD38- circulating T follicular helper cells from blood, collected on the day of influenza vaccination. Subset denoted: circulating Tfh, non-naive CD4+CXCR5+PD-1+ (ICOS+CD38+ or ICOS-CD38-). The receptors derive from an adult who received the influenza vaccine.

V and J are TRBV2 and TRBJ1-2, with D unclear. Germline V gene sequence: CDR1 SNHLY, CDR2 FYNNEI. CDR3 length equals 15 residues. V was trimmed by 5 bases and J by 6 bases, leaving 19 bases between them. The CDR3 region has the DNA TGTGCCAGCAGTTTGTCCAAGAGCTCGCCCCATGGCTACACCTTC. This translates into CASSLSKSSPHGYTF.

The sample holds one count of this clone. The chain couples TRBV12-5 to TRBJ2-2; the match to TRBD2 covers 10 bases. This CDR3 has 17 amino acids. J was trimmed by 8 bases and V by 2 bases; bases with no gene match: 11. Germline V gene sequence: CDR1 LGHNT, CDR2 FRNRAP. CDR3 coding DNA: TGTGCTAGTGGTTTGCCCCTAGCGGGAGCCCGTACGGGGGAGCTGTTTTTT. Translation: CASGLPLAGARTGELFF.

The chain combines TRBV6-6 with TRBJ1-4; D remains unclear. Deletions cut 0 bases from V and 7 bases from J, with 12 bases between. Germline assignment: CDR1 MNHNY and CDR2 SVGAGI (reference sequence). The CDR3 is made up of 15 amino acids. This CDR3 reads CASSYSGGLAEKLFF. CDR3 nucleotide sequence: TGTGCCAGCAGTTACTCGGGAGGGTTGGCTGAAAAACTGTTTTTT.

This clone has just a few counts. This chain links TRBV7-3 with TRBJ2-7; a possible D gene is TRBD2 (6 bases). The germline V gene encodes CDR1 SGHTA and CDR2 FQGTGA. V was shortened by 2 bases and J by 0 bases, with 11 bases between the two germline ends. CDR3 size: 15 residues. Here the CDR3 DNA reads TGTGCCAGCAGCTTACTGGGACTTAGCTCCTACGAGCAGTACTTC. It codes for CASSLLGLSSYEQYF. The variable domain in full, with the rest retrieved from reference TRBV7-3 and TRBJ2-7, is GAGVSQTPSNKVTEKGKYVELRCDPISGHTALYWYRQSLGQGPEFLIYFQGTGAADDSGLPNDRFFAVRPEGSVSTLKIQRTERGDSAVYLCASSLLGLSSYEQYFGPGTRLTVT.

The chain combines TRBV5-1 with TRBJ2-7; 14 bases fit TRBD2. The V segment lost 0 bases and the J segment 9 bases; nucleotides outside the gene matches: 11. The CDR3 sequence is 17 residues long. Germline V gives CDR1 SGHRS, CDR2 YFSETQ. In DNA form, the CDR3 reads TGCGCCAGCAGCTTGGCTGGGACTAGCGGGGGACCTACGAGGCAGTACTTC. It is translated as CASSLAGTSGGPTRQYF.

The gene calls are TRBV4-2 and TRBJ1-2; 11 bases are shared with TRBD1. V trimming: 0 bases; J trimming: 5 bases; junction bases outside the gene matches: 11. Germline assignment: CDR1 LGHNA and CDR2 YNFKEQ. The length of the CDR3 is 18 residues. CDR3 DNA: TGTGCCAGCAGCCAAGATAATAGGGGGACAGGGGGTCCATATGGCTACACCTTC. This codes for CASSQDNRGTGGPYGYTF.

As to this clone: The sample has other DNA sequences that encode this CDR3 too. The CDR3 region has the DNA TGCGCCAGCAGCGTAACTGGGGATACGCAGTATTTT. Translated, it gives CASSVTGDTQYF. The chain carries TRBV5-1 and TRBJ2-3; D remains unclear. Germline values: CDR1 SGHRS, CDR2 YFSETQ. CDR3 size: 12 residues. Trimming took off 4 bases at V and 6 bases at J, with 9 bases between the two ends.

This clone was counted a few times. This chain connects TRBV5-6 to TRBJ1-2; unclear D gene. The CDR3 extends over 13 amino acids. Germline V gene sequence: CDR1 SGHDT, CDR2 YYEEEE. V lost 3 bases and J lost 3, with 9 bases in between. CDR3 protein: CASSSLSDYGYTF. The CDR3 region has the DNA TGTGCCAGCAGCTCCCTCTCCGACTATGGCTACACCTTC. The variable domain in full, with the rest retrieved from reference TRBV5-6 and TRBJ1-2, is DAGVTQSPTHLIKTRGQQVTLRCSPKSGHDTVSWYQQALGQGPQFIFQYYEEEERQRGNFPDRFSGHQFPNYSSELNVNALLLGDSALYLCASSSLSDYGYTFGSGTRLTVV.

J is TRBJ2-7 and V is TRBV4-2; 7 bases align to TRBD2. Trimming cost V 4 bases and J 4 bases; bases outside gene matches: 16. The V gene's germline CDR1 is LGHNA and CDR2 YNFKEQ. The CDR3 sequence is 17 residues long. CDR3 region: CASSRRYTPRESYEQYF. CDR3 in DNA: TGTGCCAGCAGCCGAAGATACACCCCGCGGGAGTCGTACGAGCAGTACTTC.